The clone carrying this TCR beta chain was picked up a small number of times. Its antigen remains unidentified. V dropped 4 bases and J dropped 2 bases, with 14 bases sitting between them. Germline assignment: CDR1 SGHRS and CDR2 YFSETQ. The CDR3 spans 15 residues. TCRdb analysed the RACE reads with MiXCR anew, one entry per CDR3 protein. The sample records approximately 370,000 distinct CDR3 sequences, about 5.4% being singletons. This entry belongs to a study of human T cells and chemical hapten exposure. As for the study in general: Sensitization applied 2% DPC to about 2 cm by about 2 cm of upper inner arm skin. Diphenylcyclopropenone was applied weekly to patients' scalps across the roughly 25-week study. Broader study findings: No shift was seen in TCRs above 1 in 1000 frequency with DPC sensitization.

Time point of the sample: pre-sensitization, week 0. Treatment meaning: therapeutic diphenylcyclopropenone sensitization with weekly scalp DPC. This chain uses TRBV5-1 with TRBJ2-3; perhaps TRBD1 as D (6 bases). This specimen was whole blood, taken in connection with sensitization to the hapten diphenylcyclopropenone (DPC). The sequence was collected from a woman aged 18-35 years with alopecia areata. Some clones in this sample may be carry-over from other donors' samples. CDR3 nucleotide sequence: TGCGCCAGCAGCACGGACAGAAGCATCACAGATACGCAGTATTTT. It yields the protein CASSTDRSITDTQYF.